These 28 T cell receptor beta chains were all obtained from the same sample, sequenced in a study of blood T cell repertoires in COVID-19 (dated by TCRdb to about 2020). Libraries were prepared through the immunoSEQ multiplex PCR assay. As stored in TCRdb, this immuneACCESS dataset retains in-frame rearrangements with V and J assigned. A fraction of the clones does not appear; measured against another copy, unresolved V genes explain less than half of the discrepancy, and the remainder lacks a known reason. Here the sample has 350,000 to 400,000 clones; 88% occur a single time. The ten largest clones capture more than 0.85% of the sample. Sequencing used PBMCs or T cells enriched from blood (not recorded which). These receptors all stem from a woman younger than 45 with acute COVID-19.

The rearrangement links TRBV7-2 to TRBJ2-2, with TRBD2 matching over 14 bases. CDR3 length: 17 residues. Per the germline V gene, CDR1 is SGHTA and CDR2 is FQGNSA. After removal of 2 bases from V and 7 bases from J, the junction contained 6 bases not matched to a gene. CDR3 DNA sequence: TGTGCCAGCAGCTTACGACTAGCGGGGGGGCCAGGCGGGGAGCTGTTTTTT. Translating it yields CASSLRLAGGPGGELFF.

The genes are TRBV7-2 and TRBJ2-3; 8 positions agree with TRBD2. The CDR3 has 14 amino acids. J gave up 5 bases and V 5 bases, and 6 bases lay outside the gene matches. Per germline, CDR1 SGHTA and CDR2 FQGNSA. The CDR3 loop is CASSGAGGLDTQYF. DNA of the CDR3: TGTGCCAGCAGCGGCGCGGGGGGCTTAGATACGCAGTATTTT.

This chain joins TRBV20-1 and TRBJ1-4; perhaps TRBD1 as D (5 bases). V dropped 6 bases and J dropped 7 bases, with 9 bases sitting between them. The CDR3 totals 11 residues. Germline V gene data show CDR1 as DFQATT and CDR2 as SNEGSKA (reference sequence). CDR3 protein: CSAVDSEKLFF. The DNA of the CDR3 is TGCAGTGCGGTAGACAGTGAAAAACTGTTTTTT.

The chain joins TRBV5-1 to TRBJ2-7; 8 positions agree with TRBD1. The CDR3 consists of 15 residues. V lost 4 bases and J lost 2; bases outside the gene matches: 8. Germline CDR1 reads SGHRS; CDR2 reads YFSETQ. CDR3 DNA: TGCGCCAGCAGCGAAGGACAGGGAGCTGCCTACGAGCAGTACTTC. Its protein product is CASSEGQGAAYEQYF.

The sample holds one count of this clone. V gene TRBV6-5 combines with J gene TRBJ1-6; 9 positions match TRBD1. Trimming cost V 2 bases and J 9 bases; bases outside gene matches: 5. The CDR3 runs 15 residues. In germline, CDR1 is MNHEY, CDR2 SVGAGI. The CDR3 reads CASSYPPGQGSPLHF. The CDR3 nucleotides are TGTGCCAGCAGTTACCCACCGGGACAGGGTTCACCCCTCCACTTT.

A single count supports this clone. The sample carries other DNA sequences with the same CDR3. CDR3 loop: CASSSGTGGSYEQYF. CDR3 DNA: TGTGCCAGCAGTTCCGGGACAGGGGGCAGCTACGAGCAGTACTTC. The V gene is TRBV6-5, the J gene TRBJ2-7; 12 nucleotides agree with TRBD1. The CDR3 length is 15 residues. CDR1 is MNHEY, CDR2 SVGAGI, per germline. The V gene end was trimmed by 4 bases and the J gene end by 3 bases; junction bases not matched to a gene: 4.

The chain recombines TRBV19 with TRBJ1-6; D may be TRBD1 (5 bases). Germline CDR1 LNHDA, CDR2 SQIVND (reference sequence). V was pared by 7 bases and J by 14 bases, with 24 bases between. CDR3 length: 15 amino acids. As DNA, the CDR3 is TGTGCCAGTAATACGGGACTTGACCCGACGAGATCCCTCCACTTT. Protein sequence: CASNTGLDPTRSLHF.

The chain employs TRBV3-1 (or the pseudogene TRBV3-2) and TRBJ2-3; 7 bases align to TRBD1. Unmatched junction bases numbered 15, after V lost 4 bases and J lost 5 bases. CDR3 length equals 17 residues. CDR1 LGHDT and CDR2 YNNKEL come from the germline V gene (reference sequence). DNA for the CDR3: TGTGCCAGCAGCCGTTGGACAGGCCCGAAGGGTGGAGATACGCAGTATTTT. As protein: CASSRWTGPKGGDTQYF.

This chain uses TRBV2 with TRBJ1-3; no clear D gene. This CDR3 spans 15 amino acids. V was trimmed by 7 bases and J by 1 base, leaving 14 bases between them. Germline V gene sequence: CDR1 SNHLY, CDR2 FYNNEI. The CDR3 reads CASKKDWESGNTIYF. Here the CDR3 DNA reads TGTGCCAGCAAAAAGGACTGGGAATCTGGAAACACCATATATTTT.

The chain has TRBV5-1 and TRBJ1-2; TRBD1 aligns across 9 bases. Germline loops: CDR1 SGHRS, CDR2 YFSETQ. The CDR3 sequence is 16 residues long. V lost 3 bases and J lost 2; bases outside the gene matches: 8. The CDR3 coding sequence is TGCGCCAGCAGCTCAGGGGGACAGGGCCGGAACTATGGCTACACCTTC. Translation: CASSSGGQGRNYGYTF.

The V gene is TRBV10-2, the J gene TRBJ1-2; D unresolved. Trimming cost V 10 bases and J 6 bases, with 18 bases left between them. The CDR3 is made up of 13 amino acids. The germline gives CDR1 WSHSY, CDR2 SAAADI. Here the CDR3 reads CAILPTRGDGYTF. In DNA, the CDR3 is TGCGCCATCCTACCGACCCGCGGGGATGGCTACACCTTC.

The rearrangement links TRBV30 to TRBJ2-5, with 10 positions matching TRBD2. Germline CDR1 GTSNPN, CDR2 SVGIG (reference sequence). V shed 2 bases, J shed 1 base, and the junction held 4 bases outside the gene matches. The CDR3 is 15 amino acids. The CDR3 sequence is CAWSIERGGQETQYF. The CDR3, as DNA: TGTGCCTGGAGTATCGAGCGGGGGGGCCAAGAGACCCAGTACTTC.

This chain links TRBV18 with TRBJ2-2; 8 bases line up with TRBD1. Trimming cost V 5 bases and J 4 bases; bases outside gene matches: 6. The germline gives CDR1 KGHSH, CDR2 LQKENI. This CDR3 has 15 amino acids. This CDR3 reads CASSVIRGPTGELFF. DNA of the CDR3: TGTGCCAGCTCAGTCATCAGGGGGCCCACCGGGGAGCTGTTTTTT. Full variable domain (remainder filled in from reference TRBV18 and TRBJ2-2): NAGVMQNPRHLVRRRGQEARLRCSPMKGHSHVYWYRQLPEEGLKFMVYLQKENIIDESGMPKERFSAEFPKEGPSILRIQQVVRGDSAAYFCASSVIRGPTGELFFGEGSRLTVL.

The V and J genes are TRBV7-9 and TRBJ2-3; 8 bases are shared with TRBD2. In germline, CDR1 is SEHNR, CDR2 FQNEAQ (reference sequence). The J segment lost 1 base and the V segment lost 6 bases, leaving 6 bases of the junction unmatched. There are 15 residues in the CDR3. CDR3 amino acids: CASSIAGSRTDTQYF. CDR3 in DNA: TGTGCCAGCAGTATAGCGGGGTCCCGCACAGATACGCAGTATTTT. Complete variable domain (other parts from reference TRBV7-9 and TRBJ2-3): DTGVSQNPRHKITKRGQNVTFRCDPISEHNRLYWYRQTLGQGPEFLTYFQNEAQLEKSRLLSDRFSAERPKGSFSTLEIQRTEQGDSAMYLCASSIAGSRTDTQYFGPGTRLTVL.

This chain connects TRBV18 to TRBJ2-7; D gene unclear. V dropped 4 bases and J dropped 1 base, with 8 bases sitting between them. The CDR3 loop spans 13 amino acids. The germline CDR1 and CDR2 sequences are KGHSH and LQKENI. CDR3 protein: CASSQTRSYEQYF. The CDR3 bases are TGTGCCAGCTCACAGACACGTTCCTACGAGCAGTACTTC.

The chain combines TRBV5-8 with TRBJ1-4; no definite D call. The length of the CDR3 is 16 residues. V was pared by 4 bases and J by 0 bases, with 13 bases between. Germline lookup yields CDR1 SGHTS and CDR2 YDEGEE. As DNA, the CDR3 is TGTGCCAGCAGCCTCACAGACCGCCCAACTAATGAAAAACTGTTTTTT. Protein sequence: CASSLTDRPTNEKLFF. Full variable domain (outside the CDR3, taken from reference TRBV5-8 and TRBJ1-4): EAGVTQSPTHLIKTRGQQATLRCSPISGHTSVYWYQQALGLGLQFLLWYDEGEERNRGNFPPRFSGRQFPNYSSELNVNALELEDSALYLCASSLTDRPTNEKLFFGSGTQLSVL.

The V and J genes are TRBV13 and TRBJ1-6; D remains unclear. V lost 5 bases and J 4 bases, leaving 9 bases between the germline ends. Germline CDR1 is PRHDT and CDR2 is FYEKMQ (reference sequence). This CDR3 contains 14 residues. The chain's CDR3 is CASSTREYNSPLHF. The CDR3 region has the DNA TGTGCCAGCAGCACCCGGGAATATAATTCACCCCTCCACTTT.

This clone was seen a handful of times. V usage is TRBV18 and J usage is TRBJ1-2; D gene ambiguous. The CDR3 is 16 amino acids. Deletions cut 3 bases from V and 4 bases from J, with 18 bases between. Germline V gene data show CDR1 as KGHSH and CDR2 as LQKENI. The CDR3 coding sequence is TGTGCCAGCTCACCCCAACAGATTCCCTTCAGCTATGGCTACACCTTC. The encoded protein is CASSPQQIPFSYGYTF.

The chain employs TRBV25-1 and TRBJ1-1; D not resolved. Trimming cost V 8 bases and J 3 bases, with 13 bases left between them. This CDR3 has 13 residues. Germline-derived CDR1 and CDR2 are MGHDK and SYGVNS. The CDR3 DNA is TGTGCCAGCCGAACCCCGACTTACACTGAAGCTTTCTTT. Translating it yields CASRTPTYTEAFF.

CDR3 in DNA: TGTGCCAGCAGCTTGGACTCCCTCGTAAATAGCAATCAGCCCCAGCATTTT. Protein sequence: CASSLDSLVNSNQPQHF. The chain recombines TRBV5-5 with TRBJ1-5, with D uncertain. Germline V gene data show CDR1 as SGHKS and CDR2 as YYEKEE (reference sequence). CDR3 size: 17 residues. V was trimmed by 0 bases and J by 0 bases, leaving 13 bases between them.

The CDR3 DNA follows: TGTGCCAGCAGTGACTTTAGGGGGCCTCCCTATGGCTACACCTTC. Translated, it gives CASSDFRGPPYGYTF. The V call is TRBV2, the J call TRBJ1-2; 7 bases match TRBD1. Germline V gene lookup returns CDR1 SNHLY and CDR2 FYNNEI. Trimming took 3 bases from V and 4 from J; bases not matched to a gene: 8. The CDR3 consists of 15 residues. Looking up the rest from reference TRBV2 and TRBJ1-2 gives the full variable domain: EPEVTQTPSHQVTQMGQEVILRCVPISNHLYFYWYRQILGQKVEFLVSFYNNEISEKSEIFDDQFSVERPDGSNFTLKIRSTKLEDSAMYFCASSDFRGPPYGYTFGSGTRLTVV.

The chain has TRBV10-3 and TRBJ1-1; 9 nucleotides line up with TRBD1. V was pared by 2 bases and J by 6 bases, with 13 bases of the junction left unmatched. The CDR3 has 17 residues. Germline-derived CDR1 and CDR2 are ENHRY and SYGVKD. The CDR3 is CAISEPWDRVRGAEAFF. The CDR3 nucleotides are TGTGCCATCAGTGAGCCCTGGGACAGGGTAAGGGGGGCTGAAGCTTTCTTT.

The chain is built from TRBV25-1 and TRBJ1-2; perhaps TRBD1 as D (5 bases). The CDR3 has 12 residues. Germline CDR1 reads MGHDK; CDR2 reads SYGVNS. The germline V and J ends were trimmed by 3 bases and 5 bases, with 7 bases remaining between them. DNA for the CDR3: TGTGCCAGCAGTGAGGGGGGGTATGGCTACACCTTC. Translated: CASSEGGYGYTF.

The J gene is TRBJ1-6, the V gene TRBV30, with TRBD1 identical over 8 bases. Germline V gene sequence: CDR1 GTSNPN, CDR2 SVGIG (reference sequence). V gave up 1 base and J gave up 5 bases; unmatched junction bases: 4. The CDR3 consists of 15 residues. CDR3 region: CAWSAPGQDNSPLHF. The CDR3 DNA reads TGTGCCTGGAGTGCCCCGGGACAGGATAATTCACCCCTCCACTTT.

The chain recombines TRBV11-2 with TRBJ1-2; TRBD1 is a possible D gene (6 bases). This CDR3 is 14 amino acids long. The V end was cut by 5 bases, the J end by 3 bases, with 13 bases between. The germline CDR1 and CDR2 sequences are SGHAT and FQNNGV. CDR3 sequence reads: CASSHRTEDYGYTF. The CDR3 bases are TGTGCCAGCAGCCACAGGACAGAAGACTATGGCTACACCTTC.

In DNA, the CDR3 is TGCGCCAGCAGCTTGGGTGAAGGATCAGGATTTAATGAGCAGTTCTTC. As protein: CASSLGEGSGFNEQFF. The rearrangement joins TRBV5-1 to TRBJ2-1; D gene uncertain. CDR3 length equals 16 residues. The V end was cut by 0 bases, the J end by 7 bases, with 17 bases between. Per the germline V gene, CDR1 is SGHRS and CDR2 is YFSETQ.

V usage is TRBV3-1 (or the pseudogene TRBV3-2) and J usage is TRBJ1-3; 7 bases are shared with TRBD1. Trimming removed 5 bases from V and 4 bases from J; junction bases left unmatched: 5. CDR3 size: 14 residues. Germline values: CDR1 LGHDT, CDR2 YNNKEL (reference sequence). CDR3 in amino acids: CASSDRVQGNTIYF. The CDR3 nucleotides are TGTGCCAGCAGCGACAGGGTGCAGGGAAACACCATATATTTT.

CDR3 nucleotide sequence: TGCGCCAGCAGCCAAGGTCCCGCGAACACCGGGGAGCTGTTTTTT. Its protein is CASSQGPANTGELFF. The V call is TRBV4-1, the J call TRBJ2-2; D not certain. CDR1 and CDR2 (germline): MGHRA, YSYEKL. Deletions cut 1 base from V and 0 bases from J, with 6 bases between. This CDR3 contains 15 residues.